Described below is a single TCR beta chain sequence and its context. Its antigen is not identified. Other DNA sequences of this sample code for an identical CDR3. Sequencing was performed with immunoSEQ multiplex PCR; in TCRdb, only in-frame clones are kept and a portion is missing. The data hold approximately 2.4 million clones, with 90% to 96% observed a single time. This specimen belongs to a study of shared clonotypes between healthy human individuals. The overall study: Donors had three CD4 naive, three CD4 memory, two CD8 naive and one CD8 memory plate apiece.

Findings and caveats of the study: Specimens sampled were limited to blood, with tissue repertoires likely differing.

This CDR3 spans 15 amino acids. V shed 2 bases, J shed 5 bases, and the junction held 4 bases outside the gene matches. Germline CDR1 and CDR2: SGDLS and YYNGEE. CD4+ cells yielded CD45RA+ naive and CD45RA-negative memory subsets. The sequenced sample was naive CD4+ T cells sorted from blood. Subset of the sample: CD45RA+ positively selected. The receptor's source is a man younger than 35 in good health. The chain employs TRBV9 and TRBJ1-5; 10 bases align to TRBD1. The CDR3 DNA reads as TGTGCCAGCAGCGTCGGACAGGGGGTCGATCAGCCCCAGCATTTT. Protein: CASSVGQGVDQPQHF.